This record concerns one T cell receptor (beta chain) sequence. Its antigen is not identified. Libraries were prepared by immunoSEQ multiplex PCR; TCRdb keeps only in-frame clonotypes and omits some of them. The data hold about 100,000 clones, with approximately 90% observed a single time. The sample originates from a study of T cell responses to AZD1222 COVID-19 vaccine. General study points: Among spike-specific TCRs, nearly half reportedly target unmutated variant regions. All repertoire sampling was performed exclusively after the peak T cell response.

V was shortened by 3 bases and J by 1 base, with 9 bases between the two germline ends. Germline V gene sequence: CDR1 SGHTA, CDR2 FQGNSA. The CDR3 consists of 14 residues. The TCR was taken from an adult in good health. The material was peripheral blood, obtained on day 0 of AZD1222 vaccination. V usage is TRBV7-2 and J usage is TRBJ1-1; a possible D gene is TRBD1 (6 bases). The DNA for the CDR3 is TGTGCCAGCAGCTTGGCGGGGGCGAACACTGAAGCTTTCTTT. This gives the protein CASSLAGANTEAFF.